The T cell receptor beta chain described here comes from a study of shared clonotypes between healthy human individuals. Findings and limits, study-wide: The study generally estimated greater richness for naive than memory subsets.

Donation came from healthy HIV-negative adults that had no recent acute infections or vaccinations. About this clone itself: The antigen is unknown.

Profiled with immunoSEQ multiplex PCR; TCRdb holds only in-frame clones, not every one. The sample contains millions of clones, roughly nine tenths of which appear only once. The sequence derives from a man aged 18-30 years in good health. Input material: naive CD4+ T cells sorted from blood. Subset here: CD45RA+ positively selected.

The DNA of the CDR3 is TGTGCCAGCAGCGTCCGGGACAGGGGGAATTACGAGCAGTACTTC. Translation gives CASSVRDRGNYEQYF. The chain employs TRBV7-9 and TRBJ2-7; 11 bases are shared with TRBD1. Germline CDR1 reads SEHNR; CDR2 reads FQNEAQ (reference sequence). This CDR3 region has 15 residues. Trimming at V came to 5 bases and at J to 4 bases, leaving 7 bases not matched to a gene.